The rows below give T cell receptor beta chains drawn from one sample of a study of blood T cell repertoires in COVID-19. Here immunoSEQ multiplex PCR was the method, and the copy in TCRdb shows in-frame clones only, minus some. The sample lists 100,000 to 110,000 clones; approximately 80% were seen once. Specimen: peripheral blood. These receptor sequences come from a man between 65 and 85 years old with active or convalescent COVID-19. CDR3s leave out the opening cysteine and the closing phenylalanine or tryptophan.

j_gene,v_gene,CDR3aa
TRBJ1-2,TRBV3-1/TRBV3-2,ASSHLPGGDYGYT
TRBJ1-2,TRBV6-5,ASSYSVQGDLGGYT
TRBJ1-2,TRBV5-1,ASRNPGQAIYGYT
TRBJ2-7,TRBV27,ASSVSGTGDQQY
TRBJ2-4,TRBV12-5,ASGPPPGGGNIQY
TRBJ1-5,TRBV30,AWSVGVNQPQH
TRBJ1-1,TRBV29-1,SATDRYTEAF
TRBJ2-5,TRBV6-2/TRBV6-3,ASSFLRGRGATQETQY
TRBJ2-3,TRBV4-1,ASSYSGGTDTQY
TRBJ1-6,TRBV28,ASSLFGTGENSPLH
TRBJ1-1,TRBV18,ASSRGQGWTEAF
TRBJ1-1,TRBV7-9,ASSLGTGVNTEAF
TRBJ2-1,TRBV6-2/TRBV6-3,ASSYTPSAYNEQF
TRBJ1-4,TRBV6-5,ASSSGTAEKLF
TRBJ2-7,TRBV6-5,ASSPPRRGEQY
TRBJ1-4,TRBV21-1,ASSPARMGLGEV
TRBJ2-3,TRBV24-1,ATSDLTSGGDTQY
TRBJ1-6,TRBV30,AWSSDNSPLH
TRBJ1-6,TRBV15,ATSREQQGNSPLH
TRBJ1-6,TRBV5-1,ASSLAGQNSPLH
TRBJ1-1,TRBV3-1/TRBV3-2,ASSQAGNTEAF
TRBJ1-2,TRBV28,ASRLGQGVGYGYT
TRBJ2-7,TRBV29-1,SAGTGDAYEQY
TRBJ2-1,TRBV5-6,ASSSTRDRFYNEQF
TRBJ2-5,TRBV6-1,ASSANTGTPGETQY
TRBJ2-5,TRBV6-2/TRBV6-3,ASSSLDTQY
TRBJ1-2,TRBV28,ASSFGQVYGYT
TRBJ1-5,TRBV3-1/TRBV3-2,ASSQGPGQRNQPQH
TRBJ2-3,TRBV12-5,ASGRDRVSDTQY